The 30 T cell receptor beta chains listed next were all sequenced from one sample in a study of blood T cell repertoires in COVID-19 (dated by TCRdb to about 2020). Libraries were constructed by the immunoSEQ multiplex PCR assay. TCRdb took over this immuneACCESS table, retaining in-frame rearrangements with V and J assigned. Such tables are incomplete; in checked studies, under half of the missing clones stem from an unresolved V gene, and the remainder is unexplained. This sample comprises some 370,000 clones, 70% to 90% of them detected only once. Around 1.3% of the sample is taken by the ten largest. Sequenced sample: peripheral blood. These receptors all stem from a middle-aged man with acute or convalescent COVID-19.

The chain carries TRBV7-9 and TRBJ2-5; D is uncertain. Germline V gene lookup returns CDR1 SEHNR and CDR2 FQNEAQ (reference sequence). Trimming took off 3 bases at V and 2 bases at J, with 7 bases between the two ends. This CDR3 is 13 amino acids long. CDR3 sequence reads: CASSFIRQETQYF. Here the CDR3 DNA reads TGTGCCAGCAGCTTTATCAGACAAGAGACCCAGTACTTC.

J is TRBJ1-2 and V is TRBV5-1, with D maybe TRBD1 (6 bases). Trimming removed 2 bases from V and 4 bases from J, with 12 bases in between. The length of the CDR3 is 14 residues. Looked up from germline, CDR1 is SGHRS and CDR2 is YFSETQ. The CDR3 sequence: CASSFYRASYGYTF. In DNA, the CDR3 is TGCGCCAGCAGCTTCTACAGGGCCTCCTATGGCTACACCTTC.

The chain employs TRBV7-9 and TRBJ1-1; D gene uncertain. The V end lost 5 bases, the J end lost 0 bases, and 7 bases lay between the germline ends. The CDR3 spans 13 residues. Germline values: CDR1 SEHNR, CDR2 FQNEAQ (reference sequence). The CDR3 here is CASSTNMNTEAFF. The CDR3 nucleotides are TGTGCCAGCAGCACTAACATGAACACTGAAGCTTTCTTT.

The rearrangement joins TRBV19 to TRBJ1-1; 11 nucleotides agree with TRBD1. The CDR3 runs 15 residues. CDR1 is LNHDA and CDR2 is SQIVND in the germline V gene (reference sequence). With V trimmed by 5 bases and J by 10 bases, 12 bases remained unmatched. The CDR3 coding sequence is TGTGCCAGTAGTCGTGGACCGGGACAGGGGGTAAGAGCTTTCTTT. Translated, it gives CASSRGPGQGVRAFF.

V and J are TRBV6-1 and TRBJ2-1; 7 bases match TRBD1. V lost 4 bases and J lost 3; bases outside the gene matches: 9. CDR1 is MNHNS, CDR2 SASEGT, per germline. The CDR3 length is 16 residues. This CDR3 reads CASSATGTTGYNEQFF. CDR3 bases: TGTGCCAGCAGTGCGACAGGGACAACTGGCTACAATGAGCAGTTCTTC.

V usage is TRBV13 and J usage is TRBJ1-2; TRBD1 aligns across 12 bases. Looked up from germline, CDR1 is PRHDT and CDR2 is FYEKMQ (reference sequence). J was trimmed by 2 bases and V by 4 bases; bases with no gene match: 5. The CDR3 covers 16 residues. This CDR3 reads CASSWGQGAPNYGYTF. CDR3 in DNA: TGTGCCAGCAGCTGGGGACAGGGGGCGCCGAACTATGGCTACACCTTC. Filled out from reference TRBV13 and TRBJ1-2, the complete variable domain reads AAGVIQSPRHLIKEKRETATLKCYPIPRHDTVYWYQQGPGQDPQFLISFYEKMQSDKGSIPDRFSAQQFSDYHSELNMSSLELGDSALYFCASSWGQGAPNYGYTFGSGTRLTVV.

This chain links TRBV4-3 with TRBJ1-1; D remains ambiguous. Trimming cost V 4 bases and J 1 base, with 13 bases left between them. Germline values: CDR1 LGHNA, CDR2 YSLEER. The CDR3 is 15 residues long. The CDR3 sequence: CASSPTPGKNTEAFF. The CDR3 nucleotides read TGCGCCAGCAGCCCAACCCCAGGAAAGAACACTGAAGCTTTCTTT.

This clone was recorded many times. The V and J genes are TRBV19 and TRBJ1-5; possible D gene TRBD1, 6 bases. The CDR3 covers 16 residues. CDR1 LNHDA and CDR2 SQIVND come from the germline V gene (reference sequence). The V gene lost 4 bases and the J gene lost 7 bases, with 20 bases spanning the gap. CDR3 loop: CASSTHMSGEDQPQHF. DNA of the CDR3: TGTGCCAGTAGTACTCATATGTCAGGGGAAGACCAGCCCCAGCATTTT.

V is TRBV25-1 and J is TRBJ1-1, with 8 bases identical to TRBD1. The J segment lost 4 bases and the V segment lost 7 bases, leaving 8 bases of the junction unmatched. Germline CDR1 and CDR2: MGHDK and SYGVNS. The CDR3 extends over 14 amino acids. In DNA, the CDR3 is TGTGCCAGCACCTGGACAGGGAGTAGCACTGAAGCTTTCTTT. Residues: CASTWTGSSTEAFF.

This clone was recorded once. The chain combines TRBV9 with TRBJ2-3, with 9 bases lining up with TRBD2. CDR3 size: 16 residues. Germline trimming cut 0 bases from V and 5 bases from J; bases unmatched to any gene: 7. Germline CDR1 reads SGDLS; CDR2 reads YYNGEE. CDR3 amino acids: CASSVEAGGPLDTQYF. DNA of the CDR3: TGTGCCAGCAGCGTAGAGGCGGGGGGGCCATTAGATACGCAGTATTTT.

This chain uses TRBV28 with TRBJ1-1, with 7 bases lining up with TRBD1. The V gene end was trimmed by 4 bases and the J gene end by 10 bases; junction bases not matched to a gene: 12. Germline-derived CDR1 and CDR2 are MDHEN and SYDVKM. The CDR3 extends over 14 amino acids. CDR3 in DNA: TGTGCCAGCAGTTCTGGGACAGCTATGACCCTAGCTTTCTTT. Its translation is CASSSGTAMTLAFF.

In its sample, this clone was seen a few times. In DNA form, the CDR3 reads TGTGCCAGCAGCGTGCGTGCGGAGCACAATGAGCAGTTCTTC. Translation gives CASSVRAEHNEQFF. This chain links TRBV9 with TRBJ2-1; D remains unclear. Germline assignment: CDR1 SGDLS and CDR2 YYNGEE. V was cut by 2 bases and J by 5 bases, with 11 bases left in between. CDR3 length: 14 residues.

The chain links TRBV9 to TRBJ2-4; 9 bases are shared with TRBD1. Germline trimming cut 5 bases from V and 0 bases from J; bases unmatched to any gene: 9. The V gene's germline CDR1 is SGDLS and CDR2 YYNGEE. This CDR3 has 17 amino acids. CDR3 residues: CASSGTGTGLAKNIQYF. The CDR3 DNA reads TGTGCCAGCAGTGGAACCGGGACAGGGTTAGCCAAAAACATTCAGTACTTC.

This chain uses TRBV14 with TRBJ2-3, with 7 bases matching TRBD1. Germline CDR1 reads SGHDN; CDR2 reads FVKESK. The CDR3 loop spans 14 amino acids. The V segment lost 6 bases and the J segment 2 bases; nucleotides outside the gene matches: 5. The CDR3 is CASRRQGFTDTQYF. The CDR3 nucleotides are TGTGCCAGCAGGAGACAGGGCTTCACAGATACGCAGTATTTT.

The chain uses TRBV10-3 and TRBJ2-7; TRBD1 aligns across 7 bases. The germline gives CDR1 ENHRY, CDR2 SYGVKD. The CDR3 is 13 residues long. V trimming: 5 bases; J trimming: 6 bases; junction bases outside the gene matches: 7. CDR3: CAISKDRVGEQYF. CDR3 coding DNA: TGTGCCATCAGTAAAGACAGGGTGGGCGAGCAGTACTTC.

This clone was recorded a few times. V and J are TRBV10-3 and TRBJ2-6; TRBD2 is a possible D gene (5 bases). This CDR3 is built from 16 residues. With 6 bases removed from V and 5 bases from J, the gap between germline ends came to 17 bases. Germline V gene data show CDR1 as ENHRY and CDR2 as SYGVKD. This CDR3 reads CAISPLSGSRANVLTF. The CDR3 DNA sequence: TGTGCCATCAGCCCGCTGTCGGGGTCTCGGGCCAACGTCCTGACTTTC.

The chain couples TRBV11-2 to TRBJ1-1; D unclear. Germline V gene lookup returns CDR1 SGHAT and CDR2 FQNNGV. Trimming took 0 bases from V and 7 from J, leaving 12 bases between them. CDR3 length: 14 amino acids. The CDR3 nucleotides read TGTGCCAGCAGCTTAGATGCCCGATCGGGTGAAGCTTTCTTT. Translated: CASSLDARSGEAFF.

J is TRBJ2-1 and V is TRBV19, with 12 bases fitting TRBD2. In germline, CDR1 is LNHDA, CDR2 SQIVND (reference sequence). With 0 bases clipped from V and 15 bases from J, the junction kept 9 bases outside the gene matches. This CDR3 contains 15 residues. In DNA, the CDR3 is TGTGCCAGTAGTATAGACCTAGCGGGAGGGCCTCGGCGGTTCTTC. Translated: CASSIDLAGGPRRFF.

This chain connects TRBV10-1 to TRBJ1-2; 7 bases fit TRBD1. Trimming took 3 bases from V and 2 from J; bases not matched to a gene: 33. CDR1 WNHNN and CDR2 SYGVQD come from the germline V gene (reference sequence). CDR3 length: 24 residues. The CDR3 is CASSESRRGTEEEVCWLWNYGYTF. The CDR3 DNA is TGCGCCAGCAGTGAAAGTAGAAGGGGGACAGAAGAAGAGGTGTGTTGGCTTTGGAACTATGGCTACACCTTC.

The chain combines TRBV7-2 with TRBJ1-2; perhaps TRBD1 as D (6 bases). Between the trimmed V and J ends, which lost 4 bases and 4 bases, there was a span of 7 bases. CDR3 length: 12 residues. CDR1 SGHTA and CDR2 FQGNSA come from the germline V gene. The DNA for the CDR3 is TGTGCCAGCAGCTGGGGGCGCTATGGCTACACCTTC. Translation gives CASSWGRYGYTF.

The chain joins TRBV30 to TRBJ2-2, with 9 bases identical to TRBD2. V shed 3 bases and J 2 bases; nucleotides not matched to a gene: 4. Germline V gene data show CDR1 as GTSNPN and CDR2 as SVGIG (reference sequence). The CDR3 contains 15 residues. CDR3 residues: CAWRILAGNTGELFF. As DNA, the CDR3 is TGTGCCTGGAGGATCCTAGCGGGAAACACCGGGGAGCTGTTTTTT.

The chain recombines TRBV20-1 with TRBJ1-1; D is possibly TRBD1 (6 bases). The CDR3 loop spans 10 amino acids. V gave up 7 bases and J gave up 6 bases, with 9 bases separating them. CDR1 is DFQATT, CDR2 SNEGSKA, per germline (reference sequence). In nucleotides, the CDR3 is TGCAGTGTACAGGGTCCTGAAGCTTTCTTT. Translated: CSVQGPEAFF.

This rearrangement joins TRBV7-8 to TRBJ2-1; TRBD2 aligns across 7 bases. The trim removed 5 bases at V and 5 bases at J, leaving 6 bases unmatched. This CDR3 is 14 amino acids long. Germline CDR1 and CDR2: SGHVS and FQNEAQ. DNA for the CDR3: TGTGCCAGCAGCCGCACTAGCGTACACAATGAGCAGTTCTTC. This gives the protein CASSRTSVHNEQFF. Complete variable domain (other parts from reference TRBV7-8 and TRBJ2-1): GAGVSQSPRYKVAKRGQDVALRCDPISGHVSLFWYQQALGQGPEFLTYFQNEAQLDKSGLPSDRFFAERPEGSVSTLKIQRTQQEDSAVYLCASSRTSVHNEQFFGPGTRLTVL.

DNA for the CDR3: TGTGCCTGGAGTGTAACGGGACAGGGGCGAACTAATGAAAAACTGTTTTTT. Its translation: CAWSVTGQGRTNEKLFF. V is TRBV30 and J is TRBJ1-4; 10 bases map to TRBD1. Germline trimming cut 0 bases from V and 1 base from J; bases unmatched to any gene: 5. Looked up from germline, CDR1 is GTSNPN and CDR2 is SVGIG (reference sequence). The CDR3 contains 17 residues.

V and J are TRBV11-2 and TRBJ2-3, with TRBD1 as a possible D gene (6 bases). Trimming pared 4 bases from V and 3 bases from J, leaving 17 bases between. The CDR3 covers 16 residues. Germline CDR1 and CDR2: SGHAT and FQNNGV. The CDR3 sequence: CASSSRQVELTDTQYF. For the CDR3, the DNA is TGTGCCAGCAGCTCCCGACAGGTTGAGTTAACAGATACGCAGTATTTT. Full variable domain (remainder filled in from reference TRBV11-2 and TRBJ2-3): EAGVAQSPRYKIIEKRQSVAFWCNPISGHATLYWYQQILGQGPKLLIQFQNNGVVDDSQLPKDRFSAERLKGVDSTLKIQPAKLEDSAVYLCASSSRQVELTDTQYFGPGTRLTVL.

Comments on this clone: The junction does not match germline at one end; this may be a read error. The sample holds other DNA sequences that translate to the same CDR3. The chain combines TRBV10-2 with TRBJ2-7, with TRBD2 matching over 9 bases. The germline V gene encodes CDR1 WSHSY and CDR2 SAAADI. The CDR3 is 13 residues long. The CDR3 is CASRAGGAYEQYF. The CDR3 DNA is TGTGCCAGCCGGGCGGGAGGGGCCTACGAGCAGTACTTC.

J is TRBJ1-2 and V is TRBV25-1; D unresolved. Germline-derived CDR1 and CDR2 are MGHDK and SYGVNS. V was pared by 1 base and J by 2 bases, with 8 bases between. CDR3 length equals 14 residues. The CDR3 loop is CASSELSVNYGYTF. The CDR3 region has the DNA TGTGCCAGCAGTGAATTAAGCGTGAACTATGGCTACACCTTC.

This chain links TRBV5-6 with TRBJ2-7, with D possibly matching TRBD1 (6 bases). The V end was cut by 4 bases, the J end by 3 bases, with 11 bases between. The CDR3 has 13 amino acids. The germline V gene has CDR1 SGHDT and CDR2 YYEEEE. The CDR3 is CASSPLDSYEQYF. The CDR3 nucleotides are TGTGCCAGCAGCCCACTGGACAGCTACGAGCAGTACTTC.

This clone was seen a single time. The chain recombines TRBV13 with TRBJ1-2; the D gene is possibly TRBD1 (6 bases). Germline loops: CDR1 PRHDT, CDR2 FYEKMQ (reference sequence). Trimming cost V 1 base and J 6 bases, with 9 bases left between them. This CDR3 has 13 residues. The CDR3 coding sequence is TGTGCCAGCAGCTTAGTAGGGGGAGATGGCTACACCTTC. Protein product: CASSLVGGDGYTF.

V gene TRBV18 combines with J gene TRBJ2-7, with a tentative D call TRBD2 (6 bases). V was pared by 4 bases and J by 6 bases, with 16 bases between. The CDR3 has 14 amino acids. Germline values: CDR1 KGHSH, CDR2 LQKENI. CDR3 sequence (DNA): TGTGCCAGCTCACTGGGGGGTTCAGGCTCCGAGCAGTACTTC. It codes for CASSLGGSGSEQYF.